This T cell receptor beta chain was identified in a study of vaccination effects on CD4 cells after COVID-19. The overall study: Antigen-specific CD4+ T cells were expanded (with viral peptide pools) by the ViraFEST assay ahead of sequencing. Points from the study as a whole: Early post-infection timepoints were absent, and convalescent patients were few.

Having been cultured for roughly 9 days, the cells underwent CD4+ T cell isolation. Cells had half their medium changed to IL-2 medium on days 3 and 7. This clone was detected only a few times. Its matching antigen is unknown. This table comes from immunoSEQ multiplex PCR, and its TCRdb copy is limited to in-frame clones, with some not included. The repertoire has about 38,000 clones, around 80% of them found once; the top ten carry about 2.8%. CDR1 SQVTM and CDR2 ANQGSEA come from the germline V gene. This CDR3 comprises 12 residues. The chain combines TRBV29-1 with TRBJ1-1, with TRBD1 matching over 7 bases. The specimen comprised CD4+ T cells from PBMCs cultured without peptide, sampled before COVID-19 vaccination. The TCR sequence derives from a human donor who received a COVID-19 vaccine. CDR3 loop: CSISRGLTEAFF. The CDR3 coding sequence is TGCAGTATATCGAGGGGGCTCACTGAAGCTTTCTTT. The full variable domain, rest sourced from reference TRBV29-1 and TRBJ1-1, is SAVISQKPSRDICQRGTSLTIQCQVDSQVTMMFWYRQQPGQSLTLIATANQGSEATYESGFVIDKFPISRPNLTFSTLTVSNMSPEDSSIYLCSISRGLTEAFFGQGTRLTVV.